The 13 T cell receptor beta chains below were found in one sample sequenced in a study of CD8+ T cells in alopecia areata. Extracted from the samples, RNA was reverse transcribed into cDNA to serve as the sequencing template. Clones were read by immunoSEQ multiplex PCR, and TCRdb kept only the in-frame ones, dropping some. Of about 210,000 clones listed, 43% were seen once; the top ten hold about 2.6%. The sample's treatment: oral pan-JAK inhibitor, 5-10 mg twice daily. Sequenced here: CD4+ T cells sorted from blood, sampled at approximately week 37, from a patient treated with tofacitinib. Receptors were obtained from a human donor with alopecia areata.

This clone was found a few times. The gene calls are TRBV5-1 and TRBJ1-2, with TRBD1 identical over 7 bases. CDR3 length: 14 residues. Germline CDR1 is SGHRS and CDR2 is YFSETQ. The J segment lost 8 bases and the V segment lost 4 bases, leaving 11 bases of the junction unmatched. The CDR3 coding sequence is TGCGCCAGCAGCCCGAACCAGGGGGAAGGAGGCTACACCTTC. This codes for CASSPNQGEGGYTF.

This clone occurred a few times. The J gene is TRBJ1-1, the V gene TRBV6-6; D unresolved. The V and J ends lost 2 bases and 1 base respectively, with 8 bases between them. The CDR3 has 14 residues. Germline values: CDR1 MNHNY, CDR2 SVGAGI (reference sequence). The CDR3: CASSYVEQNTEAFF. CDR3 sequence (DNA): TGTGCCAGCAGTTACGTGGAGCAGAACACTGAAGCTTTCTTT.

The chain recombines TRBV5-4 with TRBJ2-1, with 9 positions matching TRBD2. The CDR3 runs 15 residues. The ends lost 3 bases at V and 2 bases at J; junction bases unmatched: 3. Germline V CDR1 and CDR2: SGHNT, YYREEE (reference sequence). CDR3 amino acids: CASSSGLAPYNEQFF. For the CDR3, the DNA is TGTGCCAGCAGCTCCGGACTAGCGCCCTACAATGAGCAGTTCTTC. Together with reference TRBV5-4 and TRBJ2-1, the CDR3 gives the full variable domain: ETGVTQSPTHLIKTRGQQVTLRCSSQSGHNTVSWYQQALGQGPQFIFQYYREEENGRGNFPPRFSGLQFPNYSSELNVNALELDDSALYLCASSSGLAPYNEQFFGPGTRLTVL.

This clone has just a few counts. This sequence joins TRBV10-3 and TRBJ1-1; the D gene is possibly TRBD1 (6 bases). Germline V CDR1 and CDR2: ENHRY, SYGVKD. The CDR3 contains 14 residues. The ends were cut back, 5 bases at V and 4 bases at J, with 14 bases in the middle. The CDR3 DNA sequence: TGTGCCATCAGTCTACAGGGAGAGGGCACTGAAGCTTTCTTT. Its protein product is CAISLQGEGTEAFF.

This clone was found a few times. The gene calls are TRBV5-4 and TRBJ1-2, with 8 bases matching TRBD1. Germline V gene data show CDR1 as SGHNT and CDR2 as YYREEE (reference sequence). This CDR3 has 16 residues. Trimming at V came to 1 base and at J to 0 bases, leaving 5 bases not matched to a gene. The CDR3 region is CASSLRTGRANYGYTF. The DNA for the CDR3 is TGTGCCAGCAGCTTGAGGACAGGGAGAGCTAACTATGGCTACACCTTC.

The chain links TRBV10-3 to TRBJ2-1; D ambiguous. The CDR3 contains 12 residues. Germline lookup yields CDR1 ENHRY and CDR2 SYGVKD. V lost 3 bases and J 7 bases, leaving 7 bases between the germline ends. The CDR3 spells CAISEMGNEQFF. The CDR3 nucleotides are TGTGCCATCAGTGAAATGGGGAATGAGCAGTTCTTC.

In this sample, this clone turned up a few times. This CDR3 is CASSGAGAGELFF. DNA for the CDR3: TGTGCCAGCAGCGGGGCAGGGGCCGGGGAGCTGTTTTTT. The chain employs TRBV2 and TRBJ2-2; D possibly corresponds to TRBD1 (6 bases). CDR3 length: 13 residues. V was trimmed by 6 bases and J by 6 bases, leaving 11 bases between them. CDR1 and CDR2 (germline): SNHLY, FYNNEI.

V usage is TRBV7-2 and J usage is TRBJ2-5; D gene uncertain. This CDR3 spans 15 amino acids. V gave up 5 bases and J gave up 3 bases, with 16 bases separating them. Germline CDR1 and CDR2: SGHTA and FQGNSA. CDR3: CASSPQVRKEETQYF. The CDR3 DNA is TGTGCCAGCAGCCCCCAGGTCCGAAAGGAAGAGACCCAGTACTTC.

The chain has TRBV6-5 and TRBJ2-7; weak D call: TRBD2 (5 bases). This CDR3 spans 14 amino acids. Looked up from germline, CDR1 is MNHEY and CDR2 is SVGAGI. V lost 5 bases and J 2 bases, leaving 13 bases between the germline ends. CDR3: CASSERLSAYEQYF. CDR3 DNA sequence: TGTGCCAGCAGTGAACGACTATCGGCCTACGAGCAGTACTTC.

This clone was seen a few times. J is TRBJ1-5 and V is TRBV29-1; 7 positions agree with TRBD1. The CDR3 length is 13 residues. J gave up 0 bases and V 6 bases, and 2 bases lay outside the gene matches. CDR1 is SQVTM and CDR2 is ANQGSEA in the germline V gene. The CDR3 loop is CSVRQGSNQPQHF. The CDR3 DNA is TGCAGCGTCCGACAGGGTAGCAATCAGCCCCAGCATTTT.

This clone was picked up a small number of times. V usage is TRBV20-1 and J usage is TRBJ1-2; D call uncertain. Trimming took off 5 bases at V and 1 base at J, with 5 bases between the two ends. CDR1 DFQATT and CDR2 SNEGSKA come from the germline V gene (reference sequence). This CDR3 spans 11 amino acids. CDR3 residues: CSAFVNYGYTF. The CDR3 DNA is TGCAGTGCTTTTGTTAACTATGGCTACACCTTC.

This clone appeared once. The gene calls are TRBV7-2 and TRBJ1-5; possible D gene TRBD1, 5 bases. The CDR3 is 14 amino acids. V was cut by 5 bases and J by 0 bases, with 8 bases left in between. Germline V gene sequence: CDR1 SGHTA, CDR2 FQGNSA. The CDR3, as DNA: TGTGCCAGCAGCGCACAGGCTAGCAATCAGCCCCAGCATTTT. It is translated as CASSAQASNQPQHF.

Only a few counts were recorded for this clone. This chain uses TRBV7-2 with TRBJ2-7; D possibly uses TRBD1 or TRBD2 (5 bases each). In germline, CDR1 is SGHTA, CDR2 FQGNSA. Between the trimmed V and J ends, which lost 7 bases and 1 base, there was a span of 20 bases. This CDR3 comprises 16 residues. This CDR3 is CASTNQGRKFSYEQYF. For the CDR3, the DNA is TGTGCCAGCACCAACCAGGGACGCAAATTTTCCTACGAGCAGTACTTC.